Presented here are 14 T cell receptor beta chains from one specimen sequenced in a study of T cell responses to AZD1222 COVID-19 vaccine. Libraries were prepared by immunoSEQ multiplex PCR; TCRdb keeps only in-frame clonotypes and omits some of them. The repertoire holds about 160,000 clones, with roughly 90% as singletons. The sequencing here drew on peripheral blood, taken on day 0 of AZD1222 vaccination. The receptors here all came from an adult in good health.

A note on this clone: The junction departs from germline at one end; a sequencing error may be responsible. CDR3 sequence: CASPIDGDLF. CDR3 nucleotide sequence: TGTGCCAGCCCTATTGATGGTGACCTCTTT. This chain connects TRBV27 to TRBJ1-1; D is unresolved. CDR1 and CDR2 (germline): MNHEY, SMNVEV (reference sequence). CDR3 length: 10 residues.

For this clone: The junction shows a germline mismatch at one end, possibly a read error. The V gene is TRBV28, the J gene TRBJ2-7; no clear D gene. The germline gives CDR1 MDHEN, CDR2 SYDVKM. This CDR3 contains 14 residues. Here the CDR3 DNA reads TGTGCCAGCAGTTTCCCGTCCCTTCTGATATTACCAGACTTC. Its translation: CASSFPSLLILPDF.

V is TRBV18 and J is TRBJ2-7; D is perhaps TRBD1 (5 bases). The ends were cut back, 4 bases at V and 4 bases at J, with 8 bases in the middle. The CDR3 totals 12 residues. CDR1 is KGHSH, CDR2 LQKENI, per germline. DNA of the CDR3: TGTGCCAGCTCACAGGACATGTACGAGCAGTACTTC. Its protein is CASSQDMYEQYF.

The V call is TRBV5-5, the J call TRBJ1-1, with no clear D. Germline V lookup: CDR1 SGHKS, CDR2 YYEKEE (reference sequence). The CDR3 has 15 residues. The V end was cut by 2 bases, the J end by 1 base, with 12 bases between. The chain's CDR3 is CASSFFYGPNTEAFF. The CDR3 coding sequence is TGTGCCAGCAGCTTTTTCTATGGCCCGAACACTGAAGCTTTCTTT.

The chain carries TRBV20-1 and TRBJ2-1; a weak D match, TRBD2 (5 bases). Germline-derived CDR1 and CDR2 are DFQATT and SNEGSKA (reference sequence). V lost 3 bases to trimming and J lost 7 bases, with 19 bases between them. The CDR3 is 15 residues long. The CDR3 loop reads CSASGVLPGKNEQFF. The CDR3 bases are TGCAGTGCTAGTGGTGTCCTCCCCGGGAAAAATGAGCAGTTCTTC.

The V gene is TRBV10-3, the J gene TRBJ2-5, with D tentatively TRBD1 or TRBD2 (5 bases each). Trimming pared 6 bases from V and 5 bases from J, leaving 13 bases between. This CDR3 comprises 13 residues. Germline V gene data show CDR1 as ENHRY and CDR2 as SYGVKD. This CDR3 is CAIRERGEETQYF. CDR3 nucleotides: TGTGCCATCAGGGAGAGGGGCGAGGAGACCCAGTACTTC.

The chain has TRBV7-4 and TRBJ2-1, with TRBD2 identical over 8 bases. In germline, CDR1 is SGHVT, CDR2 SQSDAQ. V shed 5 bases and J 4 bases; nucleotides not matched to a gene: 22. The CDR3 has 20 residues. The chain's CDR3 is CASSHRLNLGQRGLYNEQFF. The CDR3 region has the DNA TGTGCCAGCAGCCACAGACTCAACCTAGGCCAGCGGGGGCTTTACAATGAGCAGTTCTTC.

The chain couples TRBV15 to TRBJ2-5; D gene unclear. Germline assignment: CDR1 LNHNV and CDR2 YYDKDF (reference sequence). V lost 3 bases, J lost 5 bases, and 13 bases lay in between. The CDR3 contains 14 residues. Here the CDR3 reads CATSRPMAPETQYF. The CDR3, as DNA: TGTGCCACCAGCAGGCCAATGGCGCCCGAGACCCAGTACTTC.

The chain combines TRBV19 with TRBJ2-1; D call uncertain. CDR3 length: 13 amino acids. In germline, CDR1 is LNHDA, CDR2 SQIVND (reference sequence). Trimming pared 3 bases from V and 4 bases from J, leaving 7 bases between. The CDR3 loop reads CASSIGQYNEQFF. The CDR3 DNA is TGTGCCAGTAGTATCGGGCAGTACAATGAGCAGTTCTTC.

The J gene is TRBJ2-3, the V gene TRBV24-1, with no clear D. Germline CDR1 KGHDR, CDR2 SFDVKD. The V end lost 3 bases, the J end lost 0 bases, and 3 bases lay between the germline ends. This CDR3 comprises 13 residues. CDR3 in DNA: TGTGCCACCAGTGATCTTAGCACAGATACGCAGTATTTT. It codes for CATSDLSTDTQYF.

This chain connects TRBV19 to TRBJ1-3; D call uncertain. CDR1 and CDR2 (germline): LNHDA, SQIVND (reference sequence). Trimming stripped 3 bases from V and 2 bases from J, with 5 bases between. This CDR3 spans 13 amino acids. The CDR3 DNA follows: TGTGCCAGTAGTATCTCACCTGGAAACACCATATATTTT. This encodes CASSISPGNTIYF.

The chain joins TRBV29-1 to TRBJ1-5; the match to TRBD1 covers 9 bases. CDR3 length: 15 residues. CDR1 and CDR2 from the germline V gene are SQVTM and ANQGSEA. With V trimmed by 0 bases and J by 6 bases, 6 bases remained unmatched. The CDR3 nucleotides are TGCAGCGTTGAAGACCGGGACAGGGCGGTTCAGCCCCAGCATTTT. The encoded protein is CSVEDRDRAVQPQHF.

The V and J genes are TRBV4-1 and TRBJ1-5; no clear D gene. The V end was cut by 0 bases, the J end by 7 bases, with 13 bases between. Germline lookup yields CDR1 MGHRA and CDR2 YSYEKL. There are 15 residues in the CDR3. CDR3 nucleotide sequence: TGCGCCAGCAGCCAAGATTGGTCCGGGAGGCAGCCCCAGCATTTT. Protein: CASSQDWSGRQPQHF.

This clone was observed once. V usage is TRBV6-5 and J usage is TRBJ1-1, with TRBD1 matching 8 bases. V dropped 2 bases and J dropped 1; count of bases not matched to a gene: 3. Germline lookup yields CDR1 MNHEY and CDR2 SVGAGI. The CDR3 has 15 amino acids. CDR3 protein: CASSYPGQGNTEAFF. DNA of the CDR3: TGTGCCAGCAGTTACCCCGGACAGGGGAACACTGAAGCTTTCTTT.